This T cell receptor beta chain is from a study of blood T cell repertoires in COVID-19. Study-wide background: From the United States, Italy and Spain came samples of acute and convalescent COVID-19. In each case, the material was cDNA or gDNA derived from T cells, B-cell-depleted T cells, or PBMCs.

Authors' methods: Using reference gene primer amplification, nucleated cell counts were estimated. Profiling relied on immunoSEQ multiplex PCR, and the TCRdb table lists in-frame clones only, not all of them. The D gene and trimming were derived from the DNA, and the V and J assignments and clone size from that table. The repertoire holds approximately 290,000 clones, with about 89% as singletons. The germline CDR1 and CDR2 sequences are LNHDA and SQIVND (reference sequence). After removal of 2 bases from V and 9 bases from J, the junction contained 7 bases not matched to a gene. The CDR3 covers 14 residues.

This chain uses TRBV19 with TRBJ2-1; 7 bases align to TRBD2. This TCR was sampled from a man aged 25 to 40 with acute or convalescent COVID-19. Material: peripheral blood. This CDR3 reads CASSISGTVTEQFF. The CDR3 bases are TGTGCCAGTAGTATAAGCGGGACGGTTACTGAGCAGTTCTTC.